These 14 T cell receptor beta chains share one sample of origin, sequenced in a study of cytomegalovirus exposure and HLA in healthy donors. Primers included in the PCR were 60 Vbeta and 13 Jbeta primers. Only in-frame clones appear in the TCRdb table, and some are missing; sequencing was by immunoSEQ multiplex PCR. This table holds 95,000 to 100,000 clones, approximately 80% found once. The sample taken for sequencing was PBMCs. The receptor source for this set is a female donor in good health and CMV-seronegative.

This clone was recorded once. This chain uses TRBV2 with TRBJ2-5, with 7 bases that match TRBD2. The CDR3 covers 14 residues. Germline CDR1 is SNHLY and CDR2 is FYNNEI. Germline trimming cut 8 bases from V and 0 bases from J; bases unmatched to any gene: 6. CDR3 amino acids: CASLRERNQETQYF. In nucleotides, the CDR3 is TGTGCCAGCCTGCGGGAGAGGAACCAAGAGACCCAGTACTTC.

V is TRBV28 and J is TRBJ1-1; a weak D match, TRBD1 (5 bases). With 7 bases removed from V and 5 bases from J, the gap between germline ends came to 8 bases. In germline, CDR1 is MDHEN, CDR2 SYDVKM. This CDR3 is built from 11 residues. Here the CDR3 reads CASNRMTEAFF. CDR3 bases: TGTGCCAGCAACAGGATGACTGAAGCTTTCTTT.

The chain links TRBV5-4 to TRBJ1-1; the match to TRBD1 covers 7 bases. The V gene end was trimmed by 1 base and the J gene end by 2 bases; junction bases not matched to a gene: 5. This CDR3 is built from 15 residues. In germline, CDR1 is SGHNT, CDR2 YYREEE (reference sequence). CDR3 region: CASSLRTGLNTEAFF. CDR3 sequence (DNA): TGTGCCAGCAGCTTGAGGACAGGTCTTAACACTGAAGCTTTCTTT.

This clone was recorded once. In nucleotides, the CDR3 is TGCGCCAGCAGCCACCTCAATAGAGAGACCCAGTACTTC. Translated: CASSHLNRETQYF. The gene calls are TRBV4-3 and TRBJ2-5; D is unresolved. Between the trimmed V and J ends, which lost 3 bases and 4 bases, there was a span of 9 bases. The CDR3 spans 13 residues. The V gene's germline CDR1 is LGHNA and CDR2 YSLEER.

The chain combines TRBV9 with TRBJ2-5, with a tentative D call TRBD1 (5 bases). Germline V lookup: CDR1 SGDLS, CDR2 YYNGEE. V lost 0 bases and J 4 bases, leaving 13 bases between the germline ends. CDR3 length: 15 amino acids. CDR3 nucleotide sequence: TGTGCCAGCAGCGTAGAATCAGGGATTGGAGAGACCCAGTACTTC. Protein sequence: CASSVESGIGETQYF.

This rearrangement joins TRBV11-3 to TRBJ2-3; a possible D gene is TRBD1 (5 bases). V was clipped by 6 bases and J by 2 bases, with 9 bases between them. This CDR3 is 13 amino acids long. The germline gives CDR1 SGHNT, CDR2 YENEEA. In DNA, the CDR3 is TGTGCCAGCAGAGGGGCAAACACAGATACGCAGTATTTT. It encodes CASRGANTDTQYF.

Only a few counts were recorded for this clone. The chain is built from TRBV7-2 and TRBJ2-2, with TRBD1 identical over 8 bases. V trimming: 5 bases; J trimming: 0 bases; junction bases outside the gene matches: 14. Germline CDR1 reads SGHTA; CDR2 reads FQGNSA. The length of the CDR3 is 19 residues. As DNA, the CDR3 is TGTGCCAGCAGCCCATTCTTGGGGACAGGACTCGCGAACACCGGGGAGCTGTTTTTT. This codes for CASSPFLGTGLANTGELFF.

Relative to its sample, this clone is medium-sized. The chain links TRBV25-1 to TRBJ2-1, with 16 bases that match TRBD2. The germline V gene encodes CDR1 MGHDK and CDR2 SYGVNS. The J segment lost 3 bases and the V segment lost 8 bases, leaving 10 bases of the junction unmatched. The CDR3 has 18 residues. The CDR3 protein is CASRPGTSGRALYNEQFF. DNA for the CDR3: TGTGCCAGCCGGCCCGGGACTAGCGGGAGGGCCCTCTACAATGAGCAGTTCTTC.

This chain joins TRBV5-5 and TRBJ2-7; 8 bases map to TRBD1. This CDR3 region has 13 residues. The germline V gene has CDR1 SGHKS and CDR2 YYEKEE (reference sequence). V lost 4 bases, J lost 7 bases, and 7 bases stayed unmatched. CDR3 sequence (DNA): TGTGCCAGCAGCCCGGCACAGGGGGAGGAGCAGTACTTC. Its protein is CASSPAQGEEQYF.

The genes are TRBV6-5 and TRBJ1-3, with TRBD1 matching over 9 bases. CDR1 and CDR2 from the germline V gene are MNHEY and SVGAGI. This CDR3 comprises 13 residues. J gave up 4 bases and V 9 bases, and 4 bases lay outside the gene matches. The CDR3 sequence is CASVTGGGNTIYF. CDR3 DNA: TGTGCCAGTGTGACAGGGGGGGGAAACACCATATATTTT.

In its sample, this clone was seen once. The chain's CDR3 is CASGDPSLNRGAQQYF. The CDR3 nucleotides read TGTGCCAGCGGGGACCCGAGTCTTAACAGGGGAGCCCAGCAGTACTTC. The V and J genes are TRBV28 and TRBJ2-7; the match to TRBD1 covers 7 bases. This CDR3 has 16 amino acids. Germline trimming cut 8 bases from V and 8 bases from J; bases unmatched to any gene: 21. Germline CDR1 is MDHEN and CDR2 is SYDVKM.

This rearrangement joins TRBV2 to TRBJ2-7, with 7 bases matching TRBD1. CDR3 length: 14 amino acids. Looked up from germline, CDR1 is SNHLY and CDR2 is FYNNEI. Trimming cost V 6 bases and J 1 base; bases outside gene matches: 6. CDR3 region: CASRGDSQSYEQYF. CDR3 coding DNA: TGTGCCAGCAGGGGGGACAGTCAATCCTACGAGCAGTACTTC.

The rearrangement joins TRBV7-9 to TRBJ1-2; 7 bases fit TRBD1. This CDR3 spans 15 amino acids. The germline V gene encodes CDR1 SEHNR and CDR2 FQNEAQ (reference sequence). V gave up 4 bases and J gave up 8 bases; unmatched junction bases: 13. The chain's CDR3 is CASSSPGRGGFGYTF. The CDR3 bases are TGTGCCAGCAGCTCCCCCGGGAGAGGGGGCTTCGGCTACACCTTC.

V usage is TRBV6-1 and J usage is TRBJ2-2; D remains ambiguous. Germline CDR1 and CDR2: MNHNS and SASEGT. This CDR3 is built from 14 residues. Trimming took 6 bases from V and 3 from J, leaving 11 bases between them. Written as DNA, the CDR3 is TGTGCCAGCAGGCTATACGATTACACCGGGGAGCTGTTTTTT. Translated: CASRLYDYTGELFF.